This is a list of T cell receptor beta chains from one sample in a study of CD8+CD57+ T cells in acquired aplastic anemia. TCRdb fed the reads into MiXCR, producing one record per CDR3 protein. The data contain about 180,000 distinct CDR3 sequences, around 60% of them singletons. The sample consisted of sorted CD4+, CD8+, or CD8+CD57+ T cells (not recorded which) from PBMCs. The receptors shown here come from a human donor with aplastic anemia. CDR3s include the opening cysteine and the closing phenylalanine or tryptophan. Fields, in order: CDR3 length, V gene, D gene, J gene, clone size, CDR3 DNA, CDR3 protein. A D gene is named only where the DNA matches it firmly. Clone size is stated in some rows and not others, as once, few, many or a class when expanded.

len: 16
v_gene: TRBV20-1
d_gene: TRBD1
j_gene: TRBJ2-2
abundance: -
CDR3nt: TGCAGTGCTAGAGATCGTAGACAGGGGGCCTACGGGGAGCTGTTTTTT
CDR3aa: CSARDRRQGAYGELFF

len: 15
v_gene: TRBV6-1
d_gene: TRBD1
j_gene: TRBJ2-3
abundance: once
CDR3nt: TGTGTCAGCAGTGAAGGGACAGGCCACACAGATACGCAGTATTTT
CDR3aa: CVSSEGTGHTDTQYF

len: 14
v_gene: TRBV15
d_gene: -
j_gene: TRBJ1-1
abundance: -
CDR3nt: TGTGCCGCTGGGGGAGGGAATCGGCTCACTGAAGCTTTCTTT
CDR3aa: CAAGGGNRLTEAFF

len: 15
v_gene: TRBV19
d_gene: TRBD2
j_gene: TRBJ2-7
abundance: many
CDR3nt: TGTGCCAGTAGTATTTACAGCGGGGCCCCCTACGAGCAGTACTTC
CDR3aa: CASSIYSGAPYEQYF

len: 14
v_gene: TRBV12-3/TRBV12-4
d_gene: -
j_gene: TRBJ2-7
abundance: -
CDR3nt: TGTGCCAGCAGTCCACGGAAGGGCTCCTACGAGCAGTACTTC
CDR3aa: CASSPRKGSYEQYF

len: 10
v_gene: TRBV10-3
d_gene: TRBD2
j_gene: TRBJ2-3
abundance: -
CDR3nt: TGTGCCACCCGAGGACTAGCTGCGCGTTTT
CDR3aa: CATRGLAARF

len: 15
v_gene: TRBV19
d_gene: -
j_gene: TRBJ2-1
abundance: -
CDR3nt: TGTGCCAGTAGTATCGGTCAGGGCCTCTACAATGAGCAGTTCTTC
CDR3aa: CASSIGQGLYNEQFF

len: 14
v_gene: TRBV12-3/TRBV12-4
d_gene: -
j_gene: TRBJ1-6
abundance: -
CDR3nt: TGTGCCAGCAGTTTAGGGGCGGAGAATTCACCCCTCCACTTT
CDR3aa: CASSLGAENSPLHF

len: 9
v_gene: TRBV24-1
d_gene: -
j_gene: TRBJ2-5
abundance: -
CDR3nt: TGTGCCACCCAACGGACCCAGTACTTC
CDR3aa: CATQRTQYF

len: 15
v_gene: TRBV10-3
d_gene: -
j_gene: TRBJ2-5
abundance: -
CDR3nt: TGTGCCATCAGTGACGGTAACCCCAAGGGAGAGACCCAGTACTTC
CDR3aa: CAISDGNPKGETQYF

len: 16
v_gene: TRBV27
d_gene: -
j_gene: TRBJ2-2
abundance: -
CDR3nt: TGTGCCAGCAGTTCGTTAGGCAGTTCGAACACCGGGGAGCTGTTTTTT
CDR3aa: CASSSLGSSNTGELFF